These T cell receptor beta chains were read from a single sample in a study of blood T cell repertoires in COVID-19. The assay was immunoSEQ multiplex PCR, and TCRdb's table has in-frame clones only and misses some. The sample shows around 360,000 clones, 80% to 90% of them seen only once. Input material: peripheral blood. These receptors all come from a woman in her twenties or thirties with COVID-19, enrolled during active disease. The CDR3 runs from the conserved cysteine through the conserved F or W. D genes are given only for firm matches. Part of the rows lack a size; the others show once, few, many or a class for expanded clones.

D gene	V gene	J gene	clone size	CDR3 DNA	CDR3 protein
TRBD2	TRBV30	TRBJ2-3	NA	TGTGCCTGGAGTGTAACTAGCGGCACAGATACGCAGTATTTT	CAWSVTSGTDTQYF
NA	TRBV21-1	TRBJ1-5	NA	TGTGCCAGCAGCAAGGGAGGGGCAGGAGCTTATAGCAATCAGCCCCAGCATTTT	CASSKGGAGAYSNQPQHF
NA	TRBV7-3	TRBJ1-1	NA	TGTGCCAGCAGCTTGGGGCCCGGAGATAACACTGAAGCTTTCTTT	CASSLGPGDNTEAFF
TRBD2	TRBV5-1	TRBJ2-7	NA	TGCGCCAGCAGTCGGACTAGCGGGACTACCTACGAGCAGTACTTC	CASSRTSGTTYEQYF
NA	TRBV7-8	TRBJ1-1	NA	TGTGCCAGCAGCGCCGACGGGGAGGGTGAAGCTTTCTTT	CASSADGEGEAFF
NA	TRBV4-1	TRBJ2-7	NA	TGCGCCAGCAGCCTCTTTCAGGCGACCCGCAACCACGAGCAGTACTTC	CASSLFQATRNHEQYF
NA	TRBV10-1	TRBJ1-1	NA	TGCGCCAGCAGTGTTGGGGCGTGGGGTACTGAAGCTTTCTTT	CASSVGAWGTEAFF
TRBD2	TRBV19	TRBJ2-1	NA	TGTGCCAGTAGTCCTAGGAGGACTAGCGGGAGGGCCGATGAGCAGTTCTTC	CASSPRRTSGRADEQFF
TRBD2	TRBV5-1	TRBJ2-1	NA	TGCGCCAGCAGCTTGTCTAGCGGGGATCCCTACAATGAGCAGTTCTTC	CASSLSSGDPYNEQFF
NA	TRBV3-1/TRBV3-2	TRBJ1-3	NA	TGTGCCAGCAGCCTAGGACTCTCTGGAAACACCATATATTTT	CASSLGLSGNTIYF
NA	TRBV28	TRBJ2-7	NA	TGTGCCAGCAGTTATGGGCACCTCTACGAGCAGTACTTC	CASSYGHLYEQYF
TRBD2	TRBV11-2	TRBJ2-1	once	TGTGCCAGCAGCTTAGCGGCGGGGGCCTACAATGAGCAGTTCTTC	CASSLAAGAYNEQFF
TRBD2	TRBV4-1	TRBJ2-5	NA	TGCGCCAGCAGCCCACAACGACTAGCGGGAGAAGAGACCCAGTACTTC	CASSPQRLAGEETQYF
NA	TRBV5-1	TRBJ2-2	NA	TGCGCCAGCAGCTTGGACCCGACGGGGAACACCGGGGAGCTGTTTTTT	CASSLDPTGNTGELFF
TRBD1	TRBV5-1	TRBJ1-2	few	TGCGCCAGCAGCTTGGTAGGGACAGGGGTAGGCTACACCTTC	CASSLVGTGVGYTF
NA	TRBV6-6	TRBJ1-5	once	TGTGCCAGCAGTTACGAGGGACAAAGGCAGCCCCAGCATTTT	CASSYEGQRQPQHF
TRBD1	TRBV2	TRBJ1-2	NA	TGTGCCAGCAGAGACAGGGCCTATGGCTACACCTTC	CASRDRAYGYTF
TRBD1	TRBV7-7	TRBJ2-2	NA	TGTGCTAGCAGCTTAGGACAGGGGGCCGGGGAGCTGTTTTTT	CASSLGQGAGELFF
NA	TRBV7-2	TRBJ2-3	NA	TGTGCCAGCAGCTTAGATCTATGGGGGCCGACATCCGGCACAGATACGCAGTATTTT	CASSLDLWGPTSGTDTQYF
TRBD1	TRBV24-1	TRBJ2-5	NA	TGTGCCACCAGTGACCTCACAGGGGCCGGAGAGACCCAGTACTTC	CATSDLTGAGETQYF
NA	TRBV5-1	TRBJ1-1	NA	TGCGCCAGCAGGGAGACCTTGAACACTGAAGCTTTCTTT	CASRETLNTEAFF
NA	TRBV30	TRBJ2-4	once	TGTGCCTGGAGTCCCCAGGGAAACATTCAGTACTTC	CAWSPQGNIQYF
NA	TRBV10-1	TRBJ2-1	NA	TGCGCCAGCAGTGAAACAGGGCGCAATGAGCAGTTCTTC	CASSETGRNEQFF
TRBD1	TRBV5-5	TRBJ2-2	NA	TGTGCCAGCACCGGGACAGGTACGGGAACCGGGGAGCTGTTTTTT	CASTGTGTGTGELFF
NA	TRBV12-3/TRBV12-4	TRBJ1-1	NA	TGTGCCAGCAGCCGCACGGGGAACACTGAAGCTTTCTTT	CASSRTGNTEAFF
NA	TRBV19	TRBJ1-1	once	TGTGCCAGTAGTATAGGAGGGGACTACACTGAAGCTTTCTTT	CASSIGGDYTEAFF
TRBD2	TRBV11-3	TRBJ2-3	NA	TGTGCCAGCAGCTCTCGTAGCGGGAGTGAGGCAGATACGCAGTATTTT	CASSSRSGSEADTQYF
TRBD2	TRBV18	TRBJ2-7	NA	TGTGCCAGCTCACCACTGGCGGGAGTGGACGAGCAGTACTTC	CASSPLAGVDEQYF
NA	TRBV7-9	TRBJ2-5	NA	TGTGCCAGCAGCCCCAGACGAGGCCCTGAGACCCAGTACTTC	CASSPRRGPETQYF
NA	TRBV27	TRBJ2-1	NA	TGTGCCAGTACAGACTACAATGAGCAGTTCTTC	CASTDYNEQFF
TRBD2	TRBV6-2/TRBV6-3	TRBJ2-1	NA	TGTGCCAGCTGCCCTGTAGTGGCGGGAGGAGACAATGAGCAGTTCTTC	CASCPVVAGGDNEQFF
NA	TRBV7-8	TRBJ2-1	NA	TGTGCCAGCAGCTTAGCGGGAGGCACCTACAATGAGCAGTTCTTC	CASSLAGGTYNEQFF
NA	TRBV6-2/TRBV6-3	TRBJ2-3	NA	TGTGCCAGCAGTTACCTTCGAGCGGTCCTAGGGTATACGCAGTATTTT	CASSYLRAVLGYTQYF
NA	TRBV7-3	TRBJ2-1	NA	TGTGCCAGCAGCTTCCAGGGCTTTTCGAATGAGCAGTTCTTC	CASSFQGFSNEQFF
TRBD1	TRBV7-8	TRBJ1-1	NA	TGTGCCAGCAGCCAAGGACAGGGGGAAATTTTGGCCACTGAAGCTTTCTTT	CASSQGQGEILATEAFF
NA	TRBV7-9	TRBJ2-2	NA	TGTGCCAGCAGCTTAAGAAGTAGCCCCGAGAGCGGCACCGGGGAGCTGTTTTTT	CASSLRSSPESGTGELFF
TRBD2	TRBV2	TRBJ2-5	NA	TGTGCCAGCAGCGGGCTAGCGGGAGAAGAGACCCAGTACTTC	CASSGLAGEETQYF
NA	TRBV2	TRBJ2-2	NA	TGTGCCAGCAGGGACAGACGTGGGACCGGGGAGCTGTTTTTT	CASRDRRGTGELFF
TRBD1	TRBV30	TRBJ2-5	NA	TGTGCCTGGAAACAGGGGGAAGGGGAGACCCAGTACTTC	CAWKQGEGETQYF
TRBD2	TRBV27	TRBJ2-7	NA	TGTGCCAGCGCAGCGACTAACTCGGGGGGCGAGCAGTACTTC	CASAATNSGGEQYF
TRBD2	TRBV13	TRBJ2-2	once	TGTGCCAGCAGCTTTCTCCGGACTAGCAGGAACACCGGGGAGCTGTTTTTT	CASSFLRTSRNTGELFF
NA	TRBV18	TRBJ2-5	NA	TGTGCCAGCTCACCTGCGACGACAGCACAAGAGACCCAGTACTTC	CASSPATTAQETQYF
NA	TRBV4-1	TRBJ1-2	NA	TGCGCCAGCAGCCACCGCGTCTATGGCTACACCTTC	CASSHRVYGYTF
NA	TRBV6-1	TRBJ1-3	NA	TGTGCCAGCAGTGAGATGGGAGGGCCTGGAAACACCATATATTTT	CASSEMGGPGNTIYF
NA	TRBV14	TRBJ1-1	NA	TGTGCCAGCAGCCAAGAGTGGGGAGACGCTGAAGCTTTCTTT	CASSQEWGDAEAFF
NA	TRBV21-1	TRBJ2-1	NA	TGTGCCAGCAGCAAACTAGGGGGACTAGTGGACTACAATGAGCAGTTCTTC	CASSKLGGLVDYNEQFF